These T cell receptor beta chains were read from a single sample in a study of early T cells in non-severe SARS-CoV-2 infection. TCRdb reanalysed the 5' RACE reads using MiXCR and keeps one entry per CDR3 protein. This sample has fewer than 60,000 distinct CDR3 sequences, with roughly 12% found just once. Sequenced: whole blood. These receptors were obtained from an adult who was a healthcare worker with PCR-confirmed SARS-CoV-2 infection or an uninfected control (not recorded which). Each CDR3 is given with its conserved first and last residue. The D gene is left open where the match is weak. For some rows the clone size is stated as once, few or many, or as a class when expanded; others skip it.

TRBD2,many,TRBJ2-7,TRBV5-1,CASSLAGTSAYEQYF,TGCGCCAGCAGCTTGGCGGGGACTAGCGCTTACGAGCAGTACTTC
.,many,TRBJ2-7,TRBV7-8,CASSLAIYEQYF,TGTGCCAGCAGCTTAGCGATCTACGAGCAGTACTTC
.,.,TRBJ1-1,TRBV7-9,CASSRTVEAFF,TGTGCCAGCAGCCGCACAGTGGAGGCTTTCTTT
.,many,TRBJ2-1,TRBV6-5,CASREDGRTYNEQFF,TGTGCCTCCCGCGAGGACGGGAGAACCTACAATGAGCAGTTCTTC
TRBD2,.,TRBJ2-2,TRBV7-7,CASSGEGAGELFF,TGTGCTTCCTCGGGGGAGGGAGCCGGGGAGCTGTTTTTT
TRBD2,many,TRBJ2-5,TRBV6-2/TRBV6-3,CASSYRLAGETQYF,TGTGCCAGCAGTTACCGGCTAGCGGGAGAGACCCAGTACTTC
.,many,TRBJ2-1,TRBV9,CASSVRAAGSYNEQFF,TGTGCCAGCAGCGTAAGGGCCGCGGGCTCCTACAATGAGCAGTTCTTC
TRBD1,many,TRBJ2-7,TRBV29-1,CSVANRGQAVEQYF,TGCAGCGTTGCTAACCGAGGACAGGCCGTCGAGCAGTACTTC
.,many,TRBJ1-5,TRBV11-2,CASSVYSNQPQHF,TGTGCCAGCAGCGTGTATAGCAATCAGCCCCAGCATTTT
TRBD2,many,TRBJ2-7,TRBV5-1,CASSLEVSGVYEQYF,TGCGCCAGCAGCTTGGAAGTTAGCGGGGTTTACGAGCAGTACTTC
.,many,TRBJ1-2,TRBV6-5,CASSFRGRNGYTF,TGTGCCAGCAGTTTTCGAGGAAGAAATGGCTACACCTTC
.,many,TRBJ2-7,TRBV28,CASSRTPSSYEQYF,TGTGCCAGCAGTCGAACTCCGAGCTCCTACGAGCAGTACTTC
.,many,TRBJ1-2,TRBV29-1,CSVEDPRDLANYGYTF,TGCAGCGTTGAAGACCCTCGGGACCTAGCTAACTATGGCTACACCTTC
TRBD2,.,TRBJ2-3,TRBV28,CASSAPGTSGTDTQYF,TGTGCCAGCAGTGCGCCCGGGACTAGCGGTACAGATACGCAGTATTTT
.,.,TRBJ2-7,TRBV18,CASSPRRTYEQYF,TGTGCCAGCTCACCACGTCGAACCTACGAGCAGTACTTC
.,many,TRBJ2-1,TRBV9,CASSVDVWEGQNNEQFF,TGTGCCAGCAGCGTAGACGTCTGGGAAGGGCAAAACAATGAGCAGTTCTTC
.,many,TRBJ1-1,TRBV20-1,CTSGRRMNTEAFF,TGCACCTCAGGGAGGCGGATGAACACTGAAGCTTTCTTT
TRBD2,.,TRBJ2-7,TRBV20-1,CSADGLAETYEQYF,TGCAGTGCAGACGGACTAGCGGAAACCTACGAGCAGTACTTC
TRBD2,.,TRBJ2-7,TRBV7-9,CASSSTSGNYEQYF,TGTGCCAGCAGCTCAACTAGCGGCAATTACGAGCAGTACTTC
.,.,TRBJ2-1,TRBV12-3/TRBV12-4,CASSLMVNEQFF,TGTGCCAGCAGTTTAATGGTAAATGAGCAGTTCTTC
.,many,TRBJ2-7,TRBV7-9,CASSGRQNEQYF,TGTGCCAGCAGCGGACGACAAAACGAGCAGTACTTC
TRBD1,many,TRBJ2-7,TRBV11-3,CASSLRGQTAVTYEQYF,TGTGCCAGCAGCTTGAGGGGACAGACAGCGGTAACCTACGAGCAGTACTTC
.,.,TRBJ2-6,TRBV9,CASSVAGANVLTF,TGTGCCAGCAGCGTAGCTGGGGCCAACGTCCTGACTTTC
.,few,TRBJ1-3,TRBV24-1,CATSDPGRGGGNTIYF,TGTGCCACCAGTGATCCGGGACGCGGCGGAGGAAACACCATATATTTT
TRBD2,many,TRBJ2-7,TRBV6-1,CASSEQSSGKYEQYF,TGTGCCAGCAGTGAGCAAAGTAGCGGGAAATACGAGCAGTACTTC
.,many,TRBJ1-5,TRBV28,CASSRNQPQHF,TGTGCCAGCAGTCGAAATCAGCCCCAGCATTTT
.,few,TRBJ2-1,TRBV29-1,CSVVKGNNEQFF,TGCAGCGTTGTTAAGGGAAACAATGAGCAGTTCTTC
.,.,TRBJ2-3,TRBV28,CASSMTGGTDTQYF,TGTGCCAGCAGCATGACAGGTGGCACAGATACGCAGTATTTT
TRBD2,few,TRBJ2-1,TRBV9,CASSPSLAGEYNEQFF,TGTGCCAGCAGCCCATCCCTAGCGGGGGAGTACAATGAGCAGTTCTTC
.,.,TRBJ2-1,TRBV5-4,CASSLAVEGGYNEQFF,TGTGCCAGCAGCTTGGCCGTGGAGGGCGGCTACAATGAGCAGTTCTTC
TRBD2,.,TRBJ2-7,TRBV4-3,CASSQGGSGRVEQYF,TGCGCCAGCAGCCAAGGGGGTAGCGGGAGGGTCGAGCAGTACTTC
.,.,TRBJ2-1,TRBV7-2,CASSLELRGGGEQFF,TGTGCCAGCAGCTTAGAGTTGAGGGGTGGAGGTGAGCAGTTCTTC
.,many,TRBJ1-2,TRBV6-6,CASSFGNSQLSYTF,TGTGCCAGCAGTTTTGGTAACAGCCAGTTGAGCTACACCTTC
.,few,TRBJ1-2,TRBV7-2,CASSLETGIYGYTF,TGTGCCAGCAGCTTAGAAACAGGAATCTATGGCTACACCTTC
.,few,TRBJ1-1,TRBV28,CASNIGMNTEAFF,TGTGCCAGCAACATTGGTATGAACACTGAAGCTTTCTTT
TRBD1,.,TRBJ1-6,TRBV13,CASSLGQSNSPLHF,TGTGCCAGCAGCCTGGGACAGTCCAATTCACCCCTCCACTTT
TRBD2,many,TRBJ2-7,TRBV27,CASTKTGTSVEQYF,TGTGCCAGCACCAAAACAGGGACTAGCGTCGAGCAGTACTTC
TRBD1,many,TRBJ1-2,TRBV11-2,CASSPTGDYGYTF,TGTGCCAGCAGCCCGACAGGGGACTATGGCTACACCTTC
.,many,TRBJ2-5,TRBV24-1,CATSDPRETQYF,TGTGCCACCAGTGACCCGAGGGAGACCCAGTACTTC
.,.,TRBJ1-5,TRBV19,CASSRDLLPNQPQHF,TGTGCCAGTAGCAGGGACCTCCTACCCAATCAGCCCCAGCATTTT
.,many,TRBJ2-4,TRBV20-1,CSARDMGYIQYF,TGCAGTGCTAGAGATATGGGGTACATTCAGTACTTC
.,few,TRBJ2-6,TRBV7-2,CASSRDSSGANVLTF,TGTGCCAGCAGCCGCGACAGCTCTGGGGCCAACGTCCTGACTTTC